Shown below are 30 T cell receptor beta chains from a single sample sequenced in a study of glioma-infiltrating T cells. Amplification of TCR alpha and beta CDR3 regions from RNA used iRepertoire nested multiplex PCR. A single record per CDR3 protein comes from TCRdb applying MiXCR to the multiplex PCR reads. Of roughly 100,000 distinct CDR3 sequences listed, roughly 30% are singletons. The sequenced sample consisted of glioma tissue, nonneoplastic brain tissue, or PBMCs (not recorded which). Receptors originate from a human donor with low-grade glioma or glioblastoma, undergoing nonglioma brain surgery, or in good health (not recorded which).

This clonotype was seen only a few times. CDR3 sequence (DNA): TGTGCCAGCAGCCAGCTTCGGGGCCTGGGGGAGACCCAGTACTTC. It yields the protein CASSQLRGLGETQYF. This sequence joins TRBV14 and TRBJ2-5, with D perhaps being TRBD1 or TRBD2 (5 bases each). V was cut by 3 bases and J by 5 bases, with 16 bases left in between. The CDR3 extends over 15 amino acids. Germline lookup yields CDR1 SGHDN and CDR2 FVKESK.

In its sample, this clonotype was seen many times. This chain links TRBV12-3 or TRBV12-4 with TRBJ1-5; 8 bases are a match to TRBD1. The length of the CDR3 is 13 residues. V shed 7 bases and J 4 bases; nucleotides not matched to a gene: 3. CDR3 sequence reads: CASTGQANQPQHF. In nucleotides, the CDR3 is TGTGCCAGCACGGGACAGGCTAATCAGCCCCAGCATTTT.

This CDR3 reads CASSLTDPLGETQYF. The CDR3 nucleotides are TGTGCCAGCAGCTTGACAGATCCCTTGGGGGAGACCCAGTACTTC. V is TRBV7-2 and J is TRBJ2-5, with D perhaps TRBD1 (5 bases). The CDR3 runs 15 residues. Germline V gene data show CDR1 as SGHTA and CDR2 as FQGNSA. Trimming pared 3 bases from V and 5 bases from J, leaving 16 bases between.

The chain combines TRBV6-1 with TRBJ1-1; no clear D gene. This CDR3 comprises 15 residues. The V gene lost 5 bases and the J gene lost 2 bases, with 15 bases spanning the gap. Germline CDR1 is MNHNS and CDR2 is SASEGT. The chain's CDR3 is CASSLPFSSNTEAFF. CDR3 coding DNA: TGTGCCAGCAGTTTACCGTTCTCGAGTAACACTGAAGCTTTCTTT.

On this clonotype: This may be a read error: a much more frequent sequence differs by one nucleotide. The chain uses TRBV28 and TRBJ1-3, with D possibly TRBD1 on 5 matching bases. V lost 2 bases to trimming and J lost 7 bases, with 15 bases between them. CDR1 MDHEN and CDR2 SYDVKM come from the germline V gene. This CDR3 region has 15 residues. CDR3 bases: TGTGCCAGCAGTTTACCAGGGTGCGCAGGGAACACCATATATTTT. Translation: CASSLPGCAGNTIYF. The full variable domain, in which reference TRBV28 and TRBJ1-3 provide the parts outside the CDR3, is DVKVTQSSRYLVKRTGEKVFLECVQDMDHENMFWYRQDPGLGLRLIYFSYDVKMKEKGDIPEGYSVSREKKERFSLILESASTNQTSMYLCASSLPGCAGNTIYFGEGSWLTVV.

This clonotype was counted between two and nine times. A read error is possible here, since a much larger clone lies one base away. V gene TRBV20-1 combines with J gene TRBJ2-5; 7 bases line up with TRBD2. The CDR3 runs to 12 residues. Germline assignment: CDR1 DFQATT and CDR2 SNEGSKA (reference sequence). The CDR3 spells CSPIGRQETEYF. CDR3 sequence (DNA): TGCAGTCCAATCGGGAGGCAAGAGACCGAGTACTTC.

This clonotype appeared many times. J is TRBJ1-5 and V is TRBV7-9; 8 nucleotides match TRBD1. The CDR3 contains 17 residues. Germline V lookup: CDR1 SEHNR, CDR2 FQNEAQ (reference sequence). Losses at the gene ends were 5 bases for V and 5 bases for J; bases not matched to a gene: 14. CDR3 coding DNA: TGTGCCAGCAGCCCCGATCTCGGGCAGGGGGCCGATCAGCCCCAGCATTTT. It encodes CASSPDLGQGADQPQHF.

The sample holds a few counts of this clonotype. The J gene is TRBJ2-3, the V gene TRBV2, with 7 bases lining up with TRBD2. Germline V gives CDR1 SNHLY, CDR2 FYNNEI. This CDR3 is 15 amino acids long. The junction had 11 bases not matched to a gene; V was cut back by 5 bases and J by 6 bases. Here the CDR3 DNA reads TGTGCCAGCAGTTCCCCAGCGGGGCCGGGGGATACGCAGTATTTT. Protein: CASSSPAGPGDTQYF.

Concerning this clonotype: Being one base from a much bigger clone, this may be a read error. CDR3 sequence (DNA): TGTGCCAGCAGCTTAGTAGGACTACCGGGGAACAATGAGCAGTTCTTC. Its protein product is CASSLVGLPGNNEQFF. The chain couples TRBV7-2 to TRBJ2-1, with D tentatively TRBD2 (6 bases). Germline V gene sequence: CDR1 SGHTA, CDR2 FQGNSA. The CDR3 totals 16 residues. The ends were cut back, 1 base at V and 5 bases at J, with 15 bases in the middle.

This clonotype appeared many times. This chain joins TRBV20-1 and TRBJ2-5, with D possibly matching TRBD2 (6 bases). Per the germline V gene, CDR1 is DFQATT and CDR2 is SNEGSKA (reference sequence). The CDR3 covers 15 residues. With 4 bases removed from V and 4 bases from J, the gap between germline ends came to 19 bases. CDR3 coding DNA: TGCAGTGCTAAAAGCTTTATCGGGCGGGGAGAGACCCAGTACTTC. Protein: CSAKSFIGRGETQYF.

In its sample, this clonotype was seen many times. The chain is built from TRBV6-1 and TRBJ2-3; the D is unclear. The V end lost 6 bases, the J end lost 2 bases, and 12 bases lay between the germline ends. This CDR3 comprises 14 residues. Germline CDR1 is MNHNS and CDR2 is SASEGT. Here the CDR3 DNA reads TGTGCCAGCAGCGAGCATAGAATCACAGATACGCAGTATTTT. This translates into CASSEHRITDTQYF.

This chain connects TRBV2 to TRBJ2-6; 8 positions agree with TRBD1. In germline, CDR1 is SNHLY, CDR2 FYNNEI. With V trimmed by 7 bases and J by 3 bases, 5 bases remained unmatched. The CDR3 sequence is 15 residues long. CDR3 region: CASNDRGFGANVLTF. DNA for the CDR3: TGTGCCAGCAATGACAGGGGTTTTGGGGCCAACGTCCTGACTTTC.

This clonotype showed up many times. This chain links TRBV28 with TRBJ2-5, with unresolved D. Germline CDR1 and CDR2: MDHEN and SYDVKM. CDR3 length equals 13 residues. V was cut by 6 bases and J by 5 bases, with 13 bases left in between. CDR3 sequence: CASSNTVRETQYF. The CDR3 DNA is TGTGCCAGCAGCAATACAGTGAGGGAGACCCAGTACTTC.

There are many counts of this clonotype. The CDR3 loop is CASSLNTGYTF. CDR3 in DNA: TGTGCCAGCAGTTTAAACACTGGCTACACCTTC. This chain links TRBV12-3 or TRBV12-4 with TRBJ1-2, with D uncertain. Trimming stripped 2 bases from V and 7 bases from J, with 5 bases between. The CDR3 covers 11 residues.

This clonotype was detected a few times. The chain employs TRBV7-8 and TRBJ2-3, with a possible D match to TRBD2 (5 bases). The CDR3 has 16 residues. Trimming stripped 2 bases from V and 1 base from J, with 13 bases between. Germline CDR1 and CDR2: SGHVS and FQNEAQ. CDR3 in amino acids: CASSLIIVRGTDTQYF. The CDR3 bases are TGTGCCAGCAGCTTAATCATTGTGAGGGGCACAGATACGCAGTATTTT. The full variable domain, its missing parts supplied by reference TRBV7-8 and TRBJ2-3, is GAGVSQSPRYKVAKRGQDVALRCDPISGHVSLFWYQQALGQGPEFLTYFQNEAQLDKSGLPSDRFFAERPEGSVSTLKIQRTQQEDSAVYLCASSLIIVRGTDTQYFGPGTRLTVL.

The rearrangement uses TRBV2 and TRBJ2-7; the D is unclear. Germline CDR1 reads SNHLY; CDR2 reads FYNNEI. The CDR3 has 14 residues. Trimming took off 1 base at V and 4 bases at J, with 11 bases between the two ends. The CDR3 coding sequence is TGTGCCAGCAGTGAAGTGGTAATCGGGTACGAGCAGTACTTC. It encodes CASSEVVIGYEQYF. Filled out from reference TRBV2 and TRBJ2-7, the complete variable domain reads EPEVTQTPSHQVTQMGQEVILRCVPISNHLYFYWYRQILGQKVEFLVSFYNNEISEKSEIFDDQFSVERPDGSNFTLKIRSTKLEDSAMYFCASSEVVIGYEQYFGPGTRLTVT.

This clonotype was seen many times. The genes are TRBV27 and TRBJ2-7, with no clear D. In germline, CDR1 is MNHEY, CDR2 SMNVEV (reference sequence). The ends were cut back, 2 bases at V and 4 bases at J, with 9 bases in the middle. The CDR3 sequence is 13 residues long. The chain's CDR3 is CASSLGPLYEQYF. In DNA form, the CDR3 reads TGTGCCAGCAGTTTAGGGCCGCTTTACGAGCAGTACTTC.

The chain is built from TRBV30 and TRBJ1-1; TRBD1 agrees at 7 bases. This CDR3 has 13 residues. Germline V gene lookup returns CDR1 GTSNPN and CDR2 SVGIG (reference sequence). Trimming at V came to 5 bases and at J to 5 bases, leaving 8 bases not matched to a gene. CDR3 nucleotides: TGTGCCTGGGGAAGACAGGGCCAAACTGAAGCTTTCTTT. Its protein product is CAWGRQGQTEAFF.

This clonotype has ten or more counts. V usage is TRBV7-9 and J usage is TRBJ1-3; TRBD1 might be the D (6 bases). V dropped 7 bases and J dropped 0 bases, with 22 bases sitting between them. Germline CDR1 is SEHNR and CDR2 is FQNEAQ (reference sequence). The CDR3 is 18 amino acids. The CDR3 loop reads CASTFSRDIWASGNTIYF. The CDR3 coding sequence is TGTGCCAGCACTTTCTCCCGGGACATTTGGGCCTCTGGAAACACCATATATTTT.

The sample holds many counts of this clonotype. The chain is built from TRBV6-2 or TRBV6-3 and TRBJ2-1; D gene unclear. The germline V and J ends were trimmed by 0 bases and 0 bases, with 9 bases remaining between them. Germline CDR1 MNHEY, CDR2 SVGEGT. The CDR3 sequence is 16 residues long. The CDR3 DNA reads TGTGCCAGCAGTTACTCGAGGATGAGCTCCTACAATGAGCAGTTCTTC. This translates into CASSYSRMSSYNEQFF.

To note about this clonotype: A much larger clone sits a single nucleotide away, making a read error possible. This chain uses TRBV19 with TRBJ2-7; D perhaps matches TRBD1 (6 bases). The DNA end lines up better with TRBJ1-2; the J call may be wrong. This CDR3 has 15 residues. From germline, CDR1 is LNHDA and CDR2 SQIVND (reference sequence). CDR3 loop: CANRVKGGDNYGYTF. CDR3 bases: TGTGCCAATAGGGTCAAAGGGGGGGATAACTATGGCTACACCTTC.

This clonotype was counted at least ten times. This rearrangement joins TRBV14 to TRBJ2-1, with D uncertain. The length of the CDR3 is 15 residues. Germline V gene lookup returns CDR1 SGHDN and CDR2 FVKESK. The germline V and J ends were trimmed by 0 bases and 0 bases, with 6 bases remaining between them. In DNA, the CDR3 is TGTGCCAGCAGCCAAGACAGGAGCTCCTACAATGAGCAGTTCTTC. Its protein is CASSQDRSSYNEQFF.

This clonotype was detected only once. One base away lies a much larger clone, so this may be a sequencing read error. The chain employs TRBV28 and TRBJ2-4; D unclear. This CDR3 spans 16 amino acids. Trimming stripped 1 base from V and 0 bases from J, with 10 bases between. Germline-derived CDR1 and CDR2 are MDHEN and SYDVKM. CDR3 sequence: CASSLLGALAKNIQYF. As DNA, the CDR3 is TGTGCCAGCAGTTTATTAGGCGCACTAGCCAAAAACATTCAGTACTTC.

In its sample, this clonotype was seen many times. J is TRBJ2-2 and V is TRBV7-2; 7 nucleotides line up with TRBD2. J gave up 7 bases and V 1 base, and 6 bases lay outside the gene matches. The CDR3 extends over 15 amino acids. CDR1 is SGHTA and CDR2 is FQGNSA in the germline V gene. CDR3 sequence reads: CASSLEWGGSGELFF. Written as DNA, the CDR3 is TGTGCCAGCAGCTTAGAATGGGGAGGGAGCGGGGAGCTGTTTTTT.

This clonotype was counted a few times. A read error may be the cause here, since a much bigger clone is one base away. The conserved phenylalanine or tryptophan normally closing the CDR3 is absent here, so this likely arose from a read error. J is TRBJ1-3 and V is TRBV20-1; perhaps TRBD1 as D (5 bases). Trimming cost V 3 bases and J 0 bases, with 12 bases left between them. Per germline, CDR1 DFQATT and CDR2 SNEGSKA (reference sequence). This CDR3 contains 15 residues. CDR3 DNA sequence: TGCAGTGCTAGGGAGACAGCCAACTCTGGAAACACCATATATCTT. It encodes CSARETANSGNTIYL.

A remark on this clonotype: This sequence may be a read error, since a much larger clone differs from it by one base. V usage is TRBV6-1 and J usage is TRBJ1-3; no reliable D call. The germline V and J ends were trimmed by 6 bases and 3 bases, with 15 bases remaining between them. Germline CDR1 MNHNS, CDR2 SASEGT. The CDR3 runs to 15 residues. The CDR3 bases are TGTGCCAGCAGAAGCTCGGTGGGAGGTGGAAACACCATATATTTT. Translated: CASRSSVGGGNTIYF.

Turning to this clonotype: Given a much more abundant clone one base away, this may be a read error. The rearrangement links TRBV12-3 or TRBV12-4 to TRBJ2-3; D unclear. V lost 2 bases and J lost 5, with 2 bases in between. This CDR3 has 11 amino acids. The CDR3 DNA sequence: TGTGCCAGCAGTTTAATAGATACGCAGTATTTT. It encodes CASSLIDTQYF.

V usage is TRBV28 and J usage is TRBJ2-5; TRBD2 matches 8 bases. This CDR3 contains 15 residues. Trimming removed 1 base from V and 5 bases from J; junction bases left unmatched: 6. CDR1 and CDR2 (germline): MDHEN, SYDVKM. The CDR3 here is CASSLSGGGIETQYF. The CDR3 region has the DNA TGTGCCAGCAGTTTATCGGGGGGGGGCATTGAGACCCAGTACTTC. Filled out from reference TRBV28 and TRBJ2-5, the complete variable domain reads DVKVTQSSRYLVKRTGEKVFLECVQDMDHENMFWYRQDPGLGLRLIYFSYDVKMKEKGDIPEGYSVSREKKERFSLILESASTNQTSMYLCASSLSGGGIETQYFGPGTRLLVL.

The chain employs TRBV12-3 or TRBV12-4 and TRBJ2-7; TRBD1 matches 10 bases. J was trimmed by 4 bases and V by 2 bases; bases with no gene match: 2. The CDR3 is 14 amino acids. In DNA form, the CDR3 reads TGTGCCAGCAGTTTATGGACAGGGGGTTACGAGCAGTACTTC. It specifies CASSLWTGGYEQYF.

This clonotype has more than one count but fewer than ten. J is TRBJ2-5 and V is TRBV7-2, with D possibly matching TRBD2 (6 bases). The CDR3 extends over 14 amino acids. V was pared by 7 bases and J by 7 bases, with 19 bases between. From germline, CDR1 is SGHTA and CDR2 FQGNSA. For the CDR3, the DNA is TGTGCCAGCAACAGTAGGGCCCGGGGAGGGACCCAGTACTTC. Translating it yields CASNSRARGGTQYF. Combining the CDR3 with reference TRBV7-2 and TRBJ2-5 gives the whole variable domain GAGVSQSPSNKVTEKGKDVELRCDPISGHTALYWYRQSLGQGLEFLIYFQGNSAPDKSGLPSDRFSAERTGGSVSTLTIQRTQQEDSAVYLCASNSRARGGTQYFGPGTRLLVL.